These 11 T cell receptor beta chains share one sample of origin, sequenced in a study of cytomegalovirus exposure and HLA in healthy donors. PCR used 60 Vbeta primers and 13 Jbeta primers. Generated by immunoSEQ multiplex PCR, the TCRdb table keeps only in-frame clones and is missing some. Its clone listing holds roughly 79,000 clones. The sequenced sample was PBMCs. The source is a man under 40 in good health and CMV-seronegative.

The V gene is TRBV6-5, the J gene TRBJ1-2; 10 positions agree with TRBD1. V trimming: 8 bases; J trimming: 8 bases; junction bases outside the gene matches: 11. The germline gives CDR1 MNHEY, CDR2 SVGAGI. The CDR3 has 14 amino acids. The CDR3 DNA reads TGTGCCAGCTATGCCGGGACAGGGGCTTTGGGCTACACCTTC. Residues: CASYAGTGALGYTF.

The chain employs TRBV2 and TRBJ1-2, with 12 bases aligning to TRBD1. Germline CDR1 is SNHLY and CDR2 is FYNNEI. The CDR3 consists of 16 residues. V lost 3 bases to trimming and J lost 7 bases; unmatched junction nucleotides: 9. DNA of the CDR3: TGTGCCAGCAGTGAGTTGGGACAGGGGGCGTCGGGTGGCTACACCTTC. Residues: CASSELGQGASGGYTF.

This rearrangement joins TRBV5-1 to TRBJ1-1; tentatively, D is TRBD1 (5 bases). The CDR3 length is 14 residues. The V end lost 6 bases, the J end lost 3 bases, and 15 bases lay between the germline ends. Germline V CDR1 and CDR2: SGHRS, YFSETQ. The CDR3 region has the DNA TGCGCCAGCACCCTAAGCGGAGGGGACACTGAAGCTTTCTTT. It is translated as CASTLSGGDTEAFF.

The chain carries TRBV27 and TRBJ2-1, with TRBD1 identical over 9 bases. The CDR3 runs to 15 residues. Germline assignment: CDR1 MNHEY and CDR2 SMNVEV (reference sequence). Unmatched junction bases numbered 7, after V lost 6 bases and J lost 4 bases. This chain's CDR3 is CASSPGTGWYNEQFF. The DNA of the CDR3 is TGTGCCAGCAGCCCCGGGACAGGGTGGTACAATGAGCAGTTCTTC.

The chain employs TRBV5-4 and TRBJ1-1, with no clear D. The CDR3 sequence is 15 residues long. CDR1 is SGHNT and CDR2 is YYREEE in the germline V gene (reference sequence). V lost 1 base and J 1 base, leaving 11 bases between the germline ends. This CDR3 reads CASSLSTGRNTEAFF. In nucleotides, the CDR3 is TGTGCCAGCAGCTTGAGTACGGGGAGGAACACTGAAGCTTTCTTT.

The V gene is TRBV4-2, the J gene TRBJ1-1; D call uncertain. The CDR3 length is 13 residues. Germline values: CDR1 LGHNA, CDR2 YNFKEQ. V shed 4 bases and J shed 0 bases, with 6 bases lying between them. The CDR3 loop is CASSRDMNTEAFF. Here the CDR3 DNA reads TGTGCCAGCAGCCGAGACATGAACACTGAAGCTTTCTTT.

The chain joins TRBV9 to TRBJ2-5, with 10 bases lining up with TRBD2. This CDR3 comprises 16 residues. CDR1 is SGDLS, CDR2 YYNGEE, per germline. The V and J ends lost 0 bases and 2 bases, in that order; junction bases with no gene match: 4. The CDR3: CASSVGSGRVQETQYF. CDR3 sequence (DNA): TGTGCCAGCAGCGTAGGAAGCGGGAGGGTACAAGAGACCCAGTACTTC.

The chain is built from TRBV5-6 and TRBJ2-6; D gene ambiguous. Germline lookup yields CDR1 SGHDT and CDR2 YYEEEE. The CDR3 length is 14 residues. The V gene lost 0 bases and the J gene lost 3 bases, with 4 bases spanning the gap. Here the CDR3 DNA reads TGTGCCAGCAGCTTGGACTTTGGGGCCAACGTCCTGACTTTC. Its translation is CASSLDFGANVLTF.

V gene TRBV7-9 combines with J gene TRBJ2-7; the D gene is possibly TRBD2 (5 bases). The CDR3 contains 15 residues. CDR1 and CDR2 from the germline V gene are SEHNR and FQNEAQ (reference sequence). Trimming cost V 3 bases and J 0 bases, with 12 bases left between them. The CDR3, as DNA: TGTGCCAGCAGCTTTTTGAGGGATGCCTCCTACGAGCAGTACTTC. Translation: CASSFLRDASYEQYF.

The chain joins TRBV10-3 to TRBJ2-7, with D possibly being TRBD1 (5 bases). Per the germline V gene, CDR1 is ENHRY and CDR2 is SYGVKD. CDR3 length: 11 amino acids. The V end lost 6 bases, the J end lost 2 bases, and 5 bases lay between the germline ends. The CDR3 bases are TGTGCCATCAGGGGGCCCTACGAGCAGTACTTC. Protein product: CAIRGPYEQYF.

V is TRBV7-9 and J is TRBJ2-7; the D is unclear. Looked up from germline, CDR1 is SEHNR and CDR2 is FQNEAQ (reference sequence). V lost 1 base and J 2 bases, leaving 6 bases between the germline ends. The CDR3 runs 13 residues. The CDR3 loop reads CASSLDIPYEQYF. DNA for the CDR3: TGTGCCAGCAGCTTAGACATACCCTACGAGCAGTACTTC.